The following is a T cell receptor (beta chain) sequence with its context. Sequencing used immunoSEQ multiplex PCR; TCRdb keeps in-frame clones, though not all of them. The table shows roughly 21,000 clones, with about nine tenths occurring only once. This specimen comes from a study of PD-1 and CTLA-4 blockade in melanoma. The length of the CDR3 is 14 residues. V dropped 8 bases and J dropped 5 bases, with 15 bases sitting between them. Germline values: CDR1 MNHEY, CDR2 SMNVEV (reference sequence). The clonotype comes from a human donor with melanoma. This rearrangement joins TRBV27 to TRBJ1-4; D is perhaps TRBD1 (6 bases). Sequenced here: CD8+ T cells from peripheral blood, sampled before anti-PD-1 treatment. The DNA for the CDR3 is TGTGCCAGCGGAGGGGGGGGAGGAAATGAAAAACTGTTTTTT. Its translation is CASGGGGGNEKLFF.